Following are 4 T cell receptor beta chains from one sample sequenced in a study of T cell repertoires in cytomegalovirus infection. One entry per CDR3 protein, called by TCRdb with MiXCR from the reads. The sample lists 650,000 to 900,000 distinct CDR3 sequences; 30% to 35% were seen once. These receptors' antigens are unknown. The sequenced sample was cultured CD8+ T cells from PBMCs, obtained from culture after CMV antigen stimulation. The receptors stem from a human donor in good health (CMV status not recorded). Some clones in this sample may be carry-over from other donors' samples.

A single count supports this clonotype. V gene TRBV6-1 combines with J gene TRBJ2-1; 8 bases align to TRBD2. V shed 0 bases, J shed 8 bases, and the junction held 12 bases outside the gene matches. The germline CDR1 and CDR2 sequences are MNHNS and SASEGT. This CDR3 has 17 amino acids. The chain's CDR3 is CASSEALDQRGFDEQFF. The CDR3 nucleotides are TGTGCCAGCAGTGAAGCGCTTGATCAGCGGGGGTTCGATGAGCAGTTCTTC.

Remarks on this clonotype: One base away lies a much larger clone, so this may be a sequencing read error. The chain carries TRBV7-4 and TRBJ2-3, with a possible D match to TRBD2 (6 bases). The CDR3 covers 12 residues. V was cut by 5 bases and J by 8 bases, with 11 bases left in between. The germline CDR1 and CDR2 sequences are SGHVT and SQSDAQ. The CDR3 here is CASSRGSGTQYF. CDR3 coding DNA: TGTGCCAGCAGCCGGGGGTCAGGTACGCAGTATTTT.

This clonotype was detected a few times. J is TRBJ1-2 and V is TRBV28, with a possible D match to TRBD1 (6 bases). Germline V CDR1 and CDR2: MDHEN, SYDVKM. The V end lost 3 bases, the J end lost 8 bases, and 16 bases lay between the germline ends. CDR3 length: 14 amino acids. CDR3 bases: TGTGCCAGCAGTTTTCTCAGGGGAAGGCTCGGCTACACCTTC. This sequence encodes CASSFLRGRLGYTF.

CDR3 loop: CASSIGQAEITEAFF. CDR3 sequence (DNA): TGTGCCAGTAGTATCGGACAGGCGGAAATCACTGAAGCTTTCTTT. The chain couples TRBV19 to TRBJ1-1, with 7 nucleotides matching TRBD1. This CDR3 region has 15 residues. Germline V gene sequence: CDR1 LNHDA, CDR2 SQIVND (reference sequence). Trimming at V came to 3 bases and at J to 4 bases, leaving 8 bases not matched to a gene.